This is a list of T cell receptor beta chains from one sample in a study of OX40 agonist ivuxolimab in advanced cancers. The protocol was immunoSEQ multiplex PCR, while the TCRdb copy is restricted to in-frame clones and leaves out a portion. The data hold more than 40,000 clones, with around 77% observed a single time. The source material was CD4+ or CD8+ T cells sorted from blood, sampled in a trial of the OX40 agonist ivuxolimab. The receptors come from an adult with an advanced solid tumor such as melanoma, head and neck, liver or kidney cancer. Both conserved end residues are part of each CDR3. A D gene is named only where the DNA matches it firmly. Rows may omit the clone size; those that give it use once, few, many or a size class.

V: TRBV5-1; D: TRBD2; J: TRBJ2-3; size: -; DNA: TGCGCCAGCAGCTTGTACAAGCCAGGGACTAGCGGGAGCACAGATACGCAGTATTTT; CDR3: CASSLYKPGTSGSTDTQYF
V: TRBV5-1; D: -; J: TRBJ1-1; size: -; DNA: TGCGCCACAGCCCCCGTTTCGGGGGGGCTAAACCCTGAAGCTTTCTTT; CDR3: CATAPVSGGLNPEAFF
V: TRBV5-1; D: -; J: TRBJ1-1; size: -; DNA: TGCGCCAGCACCCGGGACGGCATGAACACTGAAGCTTTCTTT; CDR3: CASTRDGMNTEAFF
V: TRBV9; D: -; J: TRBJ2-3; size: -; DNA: TGTGCCAGCAGCGTACAGGATTATCACGCAGATACGCAGTATTTT; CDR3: CASSVQDYHADTQYF
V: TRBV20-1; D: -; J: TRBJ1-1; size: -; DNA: TGCAGTGCTAGACGGAGTACTGAAGCTTTCTTT; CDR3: CSARRSTEAFF
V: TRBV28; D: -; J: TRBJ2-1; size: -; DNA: TGTGCCAGCAGCCTTCACCCCGGGGCCTCCAATGAGCAGTTCTTC; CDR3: CASSLHPGASNEQFF
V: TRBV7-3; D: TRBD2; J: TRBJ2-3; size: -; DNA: TGTGCCAGCAGCTTGGGACTAGCGGGACAGGCAGATACGCAGTATTTT; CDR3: CASSLGLAGQADTQYF
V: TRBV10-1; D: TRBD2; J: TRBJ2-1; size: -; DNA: TGCGCCAGCAGTGAGTTTCTAGCGGGAGGGAATGAGCAGTTCTTC; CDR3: CASSEFLAGGNEQFF
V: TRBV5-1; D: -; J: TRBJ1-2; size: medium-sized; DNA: TGCGCCAGCAGCCGCGCGGACAGAGACTATGGCTACACCTTC; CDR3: CASSRADRDYGYTF
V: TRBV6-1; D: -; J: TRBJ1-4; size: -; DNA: TGTGCCAGCCGGGACGCTGAAAAACTGTTTTTT; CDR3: CASRDAEKLFF
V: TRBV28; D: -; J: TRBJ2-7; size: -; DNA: TGTGCCAGCAGCACCACTTATGGCATCTTATTC; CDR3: CASSTTYGILF
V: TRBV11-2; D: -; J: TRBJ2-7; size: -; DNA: TGTGCCAGCAGCTCATTAAGCGGGAAAGGGGGCTACTACGAGCAGTACTTC; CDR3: CASSSLSGKGGYYEQYF
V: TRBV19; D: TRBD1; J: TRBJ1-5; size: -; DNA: TGTGCCAGTAGTATCAGGGGGCCCAATCAGCCCCAGCATTTT; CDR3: CASSIRGPNQPQHF
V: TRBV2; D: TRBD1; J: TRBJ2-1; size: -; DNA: TGTGCCAGCCGGGACAGGGGGTTTTACAATGAGCAGTTCTTC; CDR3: CASRDRGFYNEQFF
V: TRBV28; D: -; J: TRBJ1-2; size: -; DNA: TGTGCCAGCAGTTTAACCCCTTTATCCCTCTATGGCTACACCTTC; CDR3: CASSLTPLSLYGYTF
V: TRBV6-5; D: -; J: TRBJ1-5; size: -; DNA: TGTGCCAGCAGTGGGACAACGTCGACGGGGCCCCAGCATTTT; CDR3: CASSGTTSTGPQHF
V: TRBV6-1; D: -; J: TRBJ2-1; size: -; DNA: TGTGCCAGCAGTGTAGGCACCCTCGGACTATTGCGAGCAGAGCAGTTCTTC; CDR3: CASSVGTLGLLRAEQFF
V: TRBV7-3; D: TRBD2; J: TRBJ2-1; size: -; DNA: TGTGCCAGCAGCTACCTCGGGGGAGGGCCCTTCAATGAGCAGTTCTTC; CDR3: CASSYLGGGPFNEQFF
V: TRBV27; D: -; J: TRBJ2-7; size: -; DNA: TGTGCCAGCAGTTTTCACGGGGTGACGGACAGTCCTCTAAAGTACGAGCAGTACTTC; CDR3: CASSFHGVTDSPLKYEQYF
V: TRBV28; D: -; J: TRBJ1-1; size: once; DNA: TGTGCCAGCAGAATGACCGGGACTCGGATGAAGGAAGCTTTCTTT; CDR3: CASRMTGTRMKEAFF
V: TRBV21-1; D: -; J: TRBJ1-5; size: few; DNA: TGTGCCAGCAGCAAAATTTGGTCGGCTGTTGCTGTGCCCCAGCATTTT; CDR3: CASSKIWSAVAVPQHF
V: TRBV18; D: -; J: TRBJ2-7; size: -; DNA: TGTGCCAGCTCCCTCCCAGGCGGGTCAAGACGTAACGAGCAGTACTTC; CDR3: CASSLPGGSRRNEQYF
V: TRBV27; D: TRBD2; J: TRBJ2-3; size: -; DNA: TGTGCCAGCAGTTTTGGCGGGAGTCGCACAGATACGCAGTATTTT; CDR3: CASSFGGSRTDTQYF
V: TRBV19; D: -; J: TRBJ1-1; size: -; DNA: TGTGCCAGTAGTATCGGACGGGCGAACACTGAAGCTTTCTTT; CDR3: CASSIGRANTEAFF
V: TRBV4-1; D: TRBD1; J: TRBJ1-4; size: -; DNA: TGCGCCAGCAGCCAAGATTTGACAGGGTCTAATGAAAAACTGTTTTTT; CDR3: CASSQDLTGSNEKLFF
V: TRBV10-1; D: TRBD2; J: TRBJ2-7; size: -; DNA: TGCGCCAGCAGCGCGGGGACTAGCGGGACCTACGAGCAGTACTTC; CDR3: CASSAGTSGTYEQYF
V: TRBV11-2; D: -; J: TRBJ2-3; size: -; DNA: TGTGCCAGCACCCTAAAAGATACGCAGTATTTT; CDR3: CASTLKDTQYF
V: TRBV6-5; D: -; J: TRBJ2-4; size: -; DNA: TGTGCCAGCATGGGGAACATTCAGTACTTC; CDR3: CASMGNIQYF
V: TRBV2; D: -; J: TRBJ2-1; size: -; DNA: TGTGCCAGCACCGGATCCTACAATGAGCAGTTCTTC; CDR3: CASTGSYNEQFF
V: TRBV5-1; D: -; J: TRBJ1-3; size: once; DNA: TGCGCCAGCAGCTTGGTGGCGGACGCTAGAACCGGAAACACCATATATTTT; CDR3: CASSLVADARTGNTIYF
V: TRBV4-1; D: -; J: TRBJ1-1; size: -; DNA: TGCGCCAGCAGCCTCGATGGGGACACTGAAGCTTTCTTT; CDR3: CASSLDGDTEAFF
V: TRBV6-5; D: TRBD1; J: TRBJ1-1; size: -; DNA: TGTGCCAGCATAAGGACAGGGGGAGGGAACACTGAAGCTTTCTTT; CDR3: CASIRTGGGNTEAFF
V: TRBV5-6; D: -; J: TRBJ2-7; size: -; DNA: TGTGCCAGCAGCCCGGGACGGAATTCCTACGAGCAGTACTTC; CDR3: CASSPGRNSYEQYF
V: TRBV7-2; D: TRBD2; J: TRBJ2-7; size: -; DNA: TGTGCCAGCAGCCGCTGGACTAGCGAAAACTACGAGCAGTACTTC; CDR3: CASSRWTSENYEQYF
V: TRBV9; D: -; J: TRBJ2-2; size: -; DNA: TGTGCCAGCAGCGTAGACGAGGGGGAGCTGTTTTTT; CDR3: CASSVDEGELFF
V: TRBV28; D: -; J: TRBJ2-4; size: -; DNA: TGTGCCAGCAGTTTTAGTGTTAGATACCTGACCAAAAACATTCAGTACTTC; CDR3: CASSFSVRYLTKNIQYF
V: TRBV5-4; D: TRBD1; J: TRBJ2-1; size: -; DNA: TGTGCCAGCAGCTTCGGGACAGGGAGGAATGAGCAGTTCTTC; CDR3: CASSFGTGRNEQFF
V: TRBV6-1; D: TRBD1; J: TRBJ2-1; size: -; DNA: TGTGCCAGCAGGGGGGACAGGGTAATCTACAATGAGCAGTTCTTC; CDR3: CASRGDRVIYNEQFF
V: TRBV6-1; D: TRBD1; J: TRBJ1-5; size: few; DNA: TGTGCCAGCAGGGCAGCAGGGGGCCTCAATCAGCCCCAGCATTTT; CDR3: CASRAAGGLNQPQHF
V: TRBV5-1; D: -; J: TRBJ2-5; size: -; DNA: TGCGCCAGCAGCCCTGAACCAGGTCTTGGGACCCAGTACTTC; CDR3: CASSPEPGLGTQYF
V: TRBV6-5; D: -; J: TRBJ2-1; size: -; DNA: TGTGCCAGCAGTTCATGGGGGGCAGCGAATGAGCAGTTCTTC; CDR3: CASSSWGAANEQFF
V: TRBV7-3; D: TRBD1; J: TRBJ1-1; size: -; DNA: TGTGCCAGCGGGACAGGGGGGAACACTGAAGCTTTCTTT; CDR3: CASGTGGNTEAFF
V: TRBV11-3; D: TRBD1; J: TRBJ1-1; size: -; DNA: TGTGCCAGCAGCTTGGGGACAGGGGCTACTGAAGCTTTCTTT; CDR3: CASSLGTGATEAFF